This T cell receptor beta chain was sequenced in a study of T cells after yellow fever vaccination. General observations from the study: Abundant clonotypes (contaminants from the bulk population) could be present in FACS-sorted repertoires. Overall, a small share of clonotypes was seen in both CD4 and CD8 compartments. Post-booster reappearance was seen for most primary-vaccination clones (96% CD4, roughly 91% CD8).

This CDR3 has 15 amino acids. Trimming shortened V by 6 bases and J by 0 bases, and 14 bases separated the two germline ends. CDR1 is DFQATT and CDR2 is SNEGSKA in the germline V gene (reference sequence). This clonotype was seen many times. The antigen remains unidentified. As TCR cDNA was made by 5'RACE template switching, a universal primer site and UMIs were added. TCRdb reanalysed the 5' RACE reads using MiXCR and keeps one entry per CDR3 protein. The sample has over 110,000 distinct CDR3 sequences; approximately 7.7% are singletons. The sequenced sample was CD4+ T cells sorted from PBMCs, obtained 5 days after the yellow fever booster vaccination. The J gene is TRBJ1-4, the V gene TRBV20-1; TRBD1 might be the D (5 bases). This TCR derives from a man aged 25 to 40 who received the YFV17D yellow fever vaccine. The CDR3 DNA follows: TGCAGTGCACCTAGATCAGGGACAACTAATGAAAAACTGTTTTTT. This translates into CSAPRSGTTNEKLFF.